The text below deals with one T cell receptor (beta chain). Cohort placement rested on clinical history that participants reported themselves. These data are taken from a study of blood T cell repertoires in COVID-19. Study-wide background: Acute-phase and convalescent COVID-19 samples originated in the United States, Italy and Spain.

This CDR3 has 15 residues. Trimming left V 5 bases short and J 5 bases short, with 13 bases between. Germline CDR1 is SEHNR and CDR2 is FQNEAQ (reference sequence). How the authors handled the data: Researchers report that nucleated cell counts were estimated from reference gene primer amplification. The repertoire was sequenced with immunoSEQ multiplex PCR; TCRdb's copy has only in-frame clones and lacks some. The DNA was the basis for D and trimming; V, J and clone size are from that table. The sample carries 88,000 or so clones, around 88% recorded once. The source material was PBMCs or T cells enriched from blood (not recorded which). The sequence was collected from a woman between 45 and 65 years old with acute COVID-19. The chain links TRBV7-9 to TRBJ1-6, with TRBD1 as a possible D gene (6 bases). CDR3 sequence: CASSPQGRDNSPLHF. In nucleotides, the CDR3 is TGTGCCAGCAGCCCCCAGGGGAGAGATAATTCACCCCTCCACTTT.